This TCR beta chain stems from a study of CD8 T cells in ankylosing spondylitis. General study points: Significant enrichment of disease-linked clones was reportedly seen in matched ankylosing spondylitis synovial fluid.

Many counts were recorded for this clonotype. Its specificity is not known. In germline, CDR1 is LNHDA, CDR2 SQIVND (reference sequence). The CDR3 consists of 14 residues. Unmatched junction bases numbered 8, after V lost 6 bases and J lost 6 bases. Each CDR3 protein gets one entry after TCRdb re-called the 5' RACE reads with MiXCR. The sample shows a few hundred thousand distinct CDR3 sequences, 18% of them seen only once. V and J are TRBV19 and TRBJ2-3, with 8 nucleotides matching TRBD2. This receptor was obtained from a male donor with ankylosing spondylitis or in good health (not recorded which). The sample was blood, either unsorted or a sorted T cell fraction (not recorded which). The CDR3 region is CASSPGLVRDTQYF. In DNA form, the CDR3 reads TGTGCCAGTAGCCCGGGACTAGTAAGGGATACGCAGTATTTT.